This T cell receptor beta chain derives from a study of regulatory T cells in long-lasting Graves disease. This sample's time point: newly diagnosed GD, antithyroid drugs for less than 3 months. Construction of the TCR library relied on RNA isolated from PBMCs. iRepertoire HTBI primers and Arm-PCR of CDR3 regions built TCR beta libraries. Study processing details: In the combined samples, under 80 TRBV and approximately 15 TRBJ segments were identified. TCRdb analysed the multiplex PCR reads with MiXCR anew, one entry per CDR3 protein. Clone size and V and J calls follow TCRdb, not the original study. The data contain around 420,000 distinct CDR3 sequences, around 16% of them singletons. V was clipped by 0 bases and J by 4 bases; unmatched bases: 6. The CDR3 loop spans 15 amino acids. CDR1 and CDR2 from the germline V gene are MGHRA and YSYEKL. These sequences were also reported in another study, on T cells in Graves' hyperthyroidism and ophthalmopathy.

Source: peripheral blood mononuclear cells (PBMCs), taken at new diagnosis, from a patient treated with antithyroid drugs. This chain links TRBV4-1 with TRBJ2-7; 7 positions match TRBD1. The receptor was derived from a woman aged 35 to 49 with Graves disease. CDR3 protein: CASSQETGEGYEQYF. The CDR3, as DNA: TGCGCCAGCAGCCAAGAAACAGGGGAAGGATACGAGCAGTACTTC.